This T cell receptor beta chain was identified during a study of control samples from healthy donors and cancer patients. This CDR3 has 13 amino acids. V was pared by 5 bases and J by 0 bases, with 5 bases between. Germline V CDR1 and CDR2: MNHEY, SMNVEV (reference sequence). The data were produced by immunoSEQ multiplex PCR, yet TCRdb's version contains in-frame clones alone and is incomplete. The sample consists of fewer than 65,000 clones, about 92% of them appearing once. The sequence derives from a man aged 35 to 55 with colorectal cancer. The J gene is TRBJ2-1, the V gene TRBV27; D assignment may be TRBD1 or TRBD2 (5 bases each). Sequenced sample: PBMCs. This CDR3 is CASSGTSYNEQFF. In nucleotides, the CDR3 is TGTGCCAGCAGTGGGACCTCCTACAATGAGCAGTTCTTC.